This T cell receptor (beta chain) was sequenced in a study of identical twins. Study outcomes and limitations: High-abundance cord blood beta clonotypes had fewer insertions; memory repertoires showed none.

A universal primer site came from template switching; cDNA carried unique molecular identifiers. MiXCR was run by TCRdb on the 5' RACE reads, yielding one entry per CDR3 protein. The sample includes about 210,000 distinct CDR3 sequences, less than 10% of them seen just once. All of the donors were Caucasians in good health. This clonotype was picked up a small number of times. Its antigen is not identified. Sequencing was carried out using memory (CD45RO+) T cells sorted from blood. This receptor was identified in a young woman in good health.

Written as DNA, the CDR3 is TGTGCCAGCAGTCGGGACTTGGATTCCTACGAGCAGTACTTC. This encodes CASSRDLDSYEQYF. The chain couples TRBV6-2 or TRBV6-3 to TRBJ2-7; TRBD2 might be the D (6 bases). The CDR3 totals 14 residues. The V gene lost 5 bases and the J gene lost 1 base, with 12 bases spanning the gap. CDR1 and CDR2 from the germline V gene are MNHEY and SVGEGT.